This TCR beta chain was recovered during a study of blood T cell repertoires in COVID-19. Whole-study context: Acute-phase and convalescent COVID-19 samples originated in the United States, Italy and Spain. Nucleic acid was either cDNA or gDNA, and it came from T cells, B-cell-depleted T cells, or PBMCs.

The CDR3 extends over 13 amino acids. Between the trimmed V and J ends, which lost 4 bases and 1 base, there was a span of 5 bases. Germline V gene lookup returns CDR1 MNHEY and CDR2 SMNVEV (reference sequence). Study processing details: The authors estimated nucleated cell counts from reference gene primer amplification. Data came from immunoSEQ multiplex PCR; TCRdb stores just in-frame clones and leaves some out. V and J calls and clone size come straight from that table; D and trimming were deduced from the DNA. Of 150,000 to 250,000 clones listed, approximately 84% are singletons. The receptor's source is a human donor with acute or convalescent COVID-19. The donor label of this sample is uncertain. This chain connects TRBV27 to TRBJ1-3; D unclear. The sequenced material came from peripheral blood. The CDR3 sequence: CASSSLSGNTIYF. In DNA, the CDR3 is TGTGCCAGCAGTTCCCTATCTGGAAACACCATATATTTT.